This TCR beta chain was sequenced during a study of Ad26.COV2.S vaccination and SARS-CoV-2 variants. Study-level background: Once, or twice with 56 days between doses, Ad26.COV2.S was given intramuscularly. Broader study findings: Measures of TCR breadth and depth may have fallen short of total T cell responses. Vaccine recipients surpassed placebo recipients in spike-specific TCR breadth.

This clone was counted once. What it binds is unknown. The germline V gene has CDR1 SGHTA and CDR2 FQGNSA. V was pared by 5 bases and J by 5 bases, with 9 bases of the junction left unmatched. The CDR3 is 14 amino acids. Treatment here: around 19 received Ad26.COV2.S at low or high dose, single or two shots; a few received placebo; per-sample allocation not given. The study sampled participants on day 63 after the first vaccine or placebo injection. Cohort 1b enrolled adults aged 18-55 years in Boston. Data came from immunoSEQ multiplex PCR; TCRdb stores just in-frame clones and leaves some out. The table shows 380,000 or so clones, with around 88% occurring only once.

Sequencing was performed on peripheral blood, taken in a trial of Ad26.COV2.S vaccine versus placebo. The sequence was collected from a person between 18 and 59 years old who received the Ad26.COV2.S COVID-19 vaccine or a placebo. The chain uses TRBV7-2 and TRBJ2-7, with 7 bases that match TRBD1. The CDR3 DNA reads TGTGCCAGCAGCGAAGGGGGCAAGTGGAACGAGCAGTACTTC. Protein: CASSEGGKWNEQYF.